The rows below give T cell receptor beta chains drawn from one sample of a study of shared clonotypes between healthy human individuals. Measured with immunoSEQ multiplex PCR; TCRdb has only the in-frame clones, and not every one. In the table there are 800,000 to 1,200,000 clones, 70% to 80% of which are singletons. The specimen sequenced was memory CD4+ T cells from PBMCs. These TCRs come from a young man in good health. Some clones in this sample may be carry-over from other donors' samples. The CDR3 runs from the conserved cysteine through the conserved F or W. D genes are given only for firm matches. Size tells how often a clone was seen (once, few, many) or the class of an expanded clone, and some rows leave it out.

>.|TRBV7-2|TRBJ1-1|.
CASSLGTVNTEAFF
TGTGCCAGCAGCTTAGGGACGGTGAACACTGAAGCTTTCTTT
>.|TRBV5-4|TRBJ2-5|TRBD1
CASSLNLGQQETQYF
TGTGCCAGCAGCTTGAATTTGGGACAGCAAGAGACCCAGTACTTC
>.|TRBV6-6|TRBJ2-5|.
CASSYYEETQYF
TGTGCCAGCAGTTACTACGAAGAGACCCAGTACTTC
>many|TRBV11-1|TRBJ2-7|.
CASSLYGSSYEQYF
TGTGCCAGCAGCTTATACGGGAGCTCCTACGAGCAGTACTTC
>.|TRBV2|TRBJ2-1|.
CASSVQGTLGGRQFF
TGTGCCAGCAGTGTTCAAGGGACACTGGGCGGACGGCAGTTCTTC
>few|TRBV13|TRBJ2-5|.
CASSLSSANQETQYF
TGTGCCAGCAGCTTGAGTAGCGCGAATCAAGAGACCCAGTACTTC
>.|TRBV30|TRBJ2-5|.
CAWSVPRGTETQYF
TGTGCCTGGAGTGTACCCCGCGGGACGGAGACCCAGTACTTC
>.|TRBV10-1|TRBJ2-5|TRBD2
CASSRSVAGGGEAQYF
TGCGCCAGCAGCCGCTCAGTGGCGGGAGGAGGAGAGGCCCAGTACTTC
>.|TRBV4-3|TRBJ2-3|.
CASSQYTGLDTQYF
TGCGCCAGCAGCCAGTATACAGGGTTGGATACGCAGTATTTT
>.|TRBV4-3|TRBJ1-3|.
CASSQDQGLQGNTIYF
TGCGCCAGCAGCCAAGATCAGGGTTTGCAAGGAAACACCATATATTTT
>few|TRBV19|TRBJ1-5|.
CASSPGRVNQPQHF
TGTGCCAGTAGTCCGGGACGGGTCAATCAGCCCCAGCATTTT
>.|TRBV2|TRBJ2-1|.
CASSELTGVGVNEQFF
TGTGCCAGCAGTGAACTTACGGGAGTTGGAGTGAATGAGCAGTTCTTC
>.|TRBV28|TRBJ2-7|.
CASRAGQAEYEQYF
TGTGCCAGCAGGGCTGGGCAGGCCGAATACGAGCAGTACTTC
>.|TRBV5-1|TRBJ2-1|TRBD2
CASSPGEGEQFF
TGCGCCAGCAGCCCCGGGGAGGGGGAGCAGTTCTTC
>.|TRBV11-3|TRBJ2-3|TRBD2
CASSLAGLAGDTQYF
TGTGCCAGCAGCTTAGCGGGCCTAGCGGGAGATACGCAGTATTTT
>.|TRBV6-5|TRBJ1-5|TRBD1
CASVTPGGQPHF
TGTGCCAGCGTGACGCCAGGGGGACAGCCACATTTT
>many|TRBV11-2|TRBJ2-5|.
CASSSLRGRQETQYF
TGTGCCAGCAGCTCCCTGCGAGGGAGGCAAGAGACCCAGTACTTC
>.|TRBV30|TRBJ1-1|.
CAWTPKGEAFF
TGTGCCTGGACCCCGAAAGGTGAAGCTTTCTTT
>many|TRBV28|TRBJ1-1|TRBD1
CASTPWVGTGVGSVFF
TGTGCCAGCACCCCCTGGGTCGGGACAGGGGTGGGTTCGGTCTTCTTT
>.|TRBV28|TRBJ2-2|.
CASRRQVGTGELFF
TGTGCCAGCAGACGACAGGTTGGGACCGGGGAGCTGTTTTTT
>.|TRBV2|TRBJ2-1|TRBD2
CASSVGLAGDFEQFF
TGTGCCAGCAGTGTTGGACTAGCGGGAGACTTTGAGCAGTTCTTC
>.|TRBV6-5|TRBJ2-5|.
CASSYSRGQETQYF
TGTGCCAGCAGTTACAGTCGGGGCCAAGAGACCCAGTACTTC
>.|TRBV28|TRBJ2-1|.
CASSLPGIYNEQFF
TGTGCCAGCAGTCTACCGGGGATCTACAATGAGCAGTTCTTC
>.|TRBV5-1|TRBJ2-5|TRBD1
CASSLRQGEKTQYF
TGCGCCAGCAGCTTGCGACAGGGGGAAAAGACCCAGTACTTC
>.|TRBV7-9|TRBJ2-7|.
CASSPNQGRRDGGYEQYF
TGTGCCAGCAGCCCGAACCAAGGACGGCGGGATGGCGGTTACGAGCAGTACTTC
>.|TRBV4-3|TRBJ2-1|TRBD2
CASSQKPGLSYNEQFF
TGCGCCAGCAGCCAGAAGCCGGGACTATCCTACAATGAGCAGTTCTTC
>.|TRBV13|TRBJ2-1|TRBD1
CASSLALTGGNEQFF
TGTGCCAGCAGCTTAGCGTTGACAGGGGGCAATGAGCAGTTCTTC
>.|TRBV28|TRBJ1-1|.
CASGRGEAFF
TGTGCCAGCGGGCGGGGGGAAGCTTTCTTT
>.|TRBV4-3|TRBJ1-2|.
CASSRAGGDSYGYTF
TGCGCCAGCAGCCGAGCGGGGGGGGATTCCTATGGCTACACCTTC
>.|TRBV28|TRBJ2-1|.
CASSSQRSEQFF
TGTGCCAGCAGTTCCCAGCGGAGCGAGCAGTTCTTC
>.|TRBV4-2|TRBJ2-7|.
CASTNDYERRQYF
TGTGCCAGCACCAACGACTACGAAAGAAGGCAGTACTTC
>.|TRBV6-5|TRBJ2-7|TRBD2
CASSPAYSGSYEQYF
TGTGCCAGCAGCCCAGCTTATAGCGGGAGCTACGAGCAGTACTTC
>.|TRBV6-5|TRBJ1-4|.
CASSYGQGWEKLFF
TGTGCCAGCAGTTACGGGCAGGGTTGGGAAAAACTGTTTTTT
>.|TRBV6-6|TRBJ1-5|.
CASRGTVGQPQHF
TGTGCCAGCAGAGGAACAGTTGGTCAGCCCCAGCATTTT
>.|TRBV18|TRBJ2-7|TRBD1
CASSPQTGDGEQYF
TGTGCCAGCTCACCACAGACAGGGGACGGCGAGCAGTACTTC
>once|TRBV5-1|TRBJ2-2|.
CASSFQANTGELFF
TGCGCCAGCAGCTTCCAGGCGAACACCGGGGAGCTGTTTTTT
>few|TRBV6-1|TRBJ2-7|TRBD2
CASSRETSGYEQYF
TGTGCCAGCAGTCGCGAGACTAGCGGTTACGAGCAGTACTTC
>.|TRBV7-8|TRBJ2-3|TRBD2
CASNYLAGGRTDTQYF
TGTGCCAGCAACTATCTAGCGGGAGGGCGCACAGATACGCAGTATTTT
>.|TRBV30|TRBJ1-3|.
CAWGPGSGNTIYF
TGTGCCTGGGGGCCGGGATCGGGAAACACCATATATTTT
>.|TRBV4-1|TRBJ2-7|TRBD1
CASSQNRAALGQGYEQYF
TGCGCCAGCAGCCAAAATAGAGCGGCCCTAGGACAGGGCTACGAGCAGTACTTC
>.|TRBV19|TRBJ2-7|TRBD1
CASSPYLGQGDEQYF
TGTGCCAGTAGTCCATATTTGGGACAGGGGGACGAGCAGTACTTC
>.|TRBV28|TRBJ1-3|.
CASSLVRTTGNTIYF
TGTGCCAGCAGTTTGGTCAGGACAACAGGAAACACCATATATTTT
>.|TRBV29-1|TRBJ2-3|.
CSLGRGGSDTQYF
TGCAGCTTAGGAAGGGGGGGCTCAGATACGCAGTATTTT
>once|TRBV5-1|TRBJ1-1|TRBD1
CASSKDRGLNTEAFF
TGCGCCAGCAGCAAGGACAGGGGATTGAACACTGAAGCTTTCTTT
>few|TRBV7-9|TRBJ1-3|.
CASSLDTGNTIYF
TGTGCCAGCAGCTTAGACACTGGAAACACCATATATTTT